The next 29 T cell receptor beta chains were all read from a single sample in a study of metastatic and nonmetastatic thyroid tumors. The entire patient cohort was treatment-naive prior to thyroid surgery. Via MiXCR, TCRdb re-called the PCR reads. The repertoire holds over 25,000 clones, with 9.5% to 14% as singletons. The material sequenced was blood. The receptor set was obtained from a female donor with papillary thyroid cancer or a benign thyroid nodule (not recorded which). Some clones in this sample may be carry-over from other donors' samples.

This clone was counted ten times or more. The gene calls are TRBV6-1 and TRBJ2-1; D not resolved. The CDR3 runs 15 residues. V was pared by 7 bases and J by 4 bases, with 17 bases between. The germline gives CDR1 MNHNS, CDR2 SASEGT. CDR3 sequence reads: CASITLHLIYNEQFF. CDR3 bases: TGTGCCAGCATTACCCTTCACCTTATTTACAATGAGCAGTTCTTC.

The table lists this clone with many counts. This sequence joins TRBV6-2 or TRBV6-3 and TRBJ2-1; no clear D gene. V lost 2 bases to trimming and J lost 4 bases, with 3 bases between them. The CDR3 loop spans 12 amino acids. The germline V gene has CDR1 MNHEY and CDR2 SVGEGT. The CDR3 loop reads CASSYGYNEQFF. In DNA form, the CDR3 reads TGTGCCAGCAGTTACGGGTACAATGAGCAGTTCTTC.

The V gene is TRBV20-1, the J gene TRBJ2-7; a weak D match, TRBD1 (5 bases). CDR1 and CDR2 from the germline V gene are DFQATT and SNEGSKA (reference sequence). There are 14 residues in the CDR3. V lost 4 bases, J lost 2 bases, and 15 bases lay in between. The CDR3, as DNA: TGCAGTGCTAAGGCGGCCAGGGCGACCTACGAGCAGTACTTC. Protein: CSAKAARATYEQYF.

This chain links TRBV11-2 with TRBJ2-7; D may match TRBD1 or TRBD2 (6 bases each). Germline V lookup: CDR1 SGHAT, CDR2 FQNNGV. Trimming removed 3 bases at V and 3 bases at J, with 15 bases between. The CDR3 covers 15 residues. The CDR3 nucleotides read TGTGCCAGCAGCTTGGGACAAGCGGGTATCTACGAGCAGTACTTC. The encoded protein is CASSLGQAGIYEQYF.

This clone has a count of ten or more. The chain employs TRBV4-1 and TRBJ2-7, with 7 bases that match TRBD2. Looked up from germline, CDR1 is MGHRA and CDR2 is YSYEKL. J lost 1 base, V lost 1 base, and 1 base had no gene match. CDR3 length: 14 amino acids. DNA of the CDR3: TGCGCCAGCAGCCAAGGGGAGGGGTCCTACGAGCAGTACTTC. Translated, it gives CASSQGEGSYEQYF.

This clone showed up many times. The genes are TRBV4-3 and TRBJ2-4, with 9 bases fitting TRBD2. CDR1 is LGHNA, CDR2 YSLEER, per germline. Germline trimming cut 3 bases from V and 6 bases from J; bases unmatched to any gene: 12. This CDR3 region has 17 residues. The CDR3 here is CASSQGFSGRHINIQYF. CDR3 in DNA: TGCGCCAGCAGCCAGGGGTTTAGCGGGAGACACATAAACATTCAGTACTTC.

The rearrangement uses TRBV6-4 and TRBJ2-1; D unclear. Trimming cost V 6 bases and J 0 bases, with 21 bases left between them. The CDR3 is 18 amino acids. Germline assignment: CDR1 MRHNA and CDR2 SNTAGT. The CDR3 DNA is TGTGCCAGCAGACCCAACGGCCGGTCTTTTAGCTCCTACAATGAGCAGTTCTTC. The encoded protein is CASRPNGRSFSSYNEQFF.

J is TRBJ1-3 and V is TRBV4-2; a weak D match, TRBD1 (6 bases). Trimming pared 1 base from V and 2 bases from J, leaving 9 bases between. Germline CDR1 is LGHNA and CDR2 is YNFKEQ. This CDR3 region has 15 residues. The CDR3 DNA reads TGTGCCAGCAGCCAAGGGGCAGGGGCTGGAAACACCATATATTTT. It is translated as CASSQGAGAGNTIYF.

This clone has at least ten counts. The chain employs TRBV6-5 and TRBJ1-1; maybe TRBD1 (5 bases). This CDR3 spans 14 amino acids. Germline V CDR1 and CDR2: MNHEY, SVGAGI. Trimming removed 0 bases from V and 3 bases from J, with 8 bases in between. The CDR3 is CASSYSRGDTEAFF. As DNA, the CDR3 is TGTGCCAGCAGTTACTCGAGAGGGGACACTGAAGCTTTCTTT.

This clone was recorded many times. The rearrangement links TRBV6-2 or TRBV6-3 to TRBJ1-2; TRBD1 might be the D (5 bases). Germline V gene lookup returns CDR1 MNHEY and CDR2 SVGEGT. The germline V and J ends were trimmed by 7 bases and 2 bases, with 14 bases remaining between them. The CDR3 spans 14 residues. The chain's CDR3 is CASTLFGGNYGYTF. The CDR3 nucleotides are TGTGCCAGCACTCTCTTCGGGGGGAACTATGGCTACACCTTC.

This clone is labeled medium-sized. CDR3 region: CASSGGDRRYEQYF. The CDR3 DNA follows: TGTGCCAGCAGTGGCGGGGACCGCCGCTACGAGCAGTACTTC. The chain recombines TRBV12-3 or TRBV12-4 with TRBJ2-7, with D possibly being TRBD2 (6 bases). Between the trimmed V and J ends, which lost 5 bases and 3 bases, there was a span of 14 bases. CDR3 length: 14 residues.

This clone showed up just a few times. CDR3 sequence reads: CASSMGTGRDTEAFF. CDR3 nucleotides: TGTGCCAGTAGTATGGGGACGGGCCGTGACACTGAAGCTTTCTTT. The chain links TRBV19 to TRBJ1-1; D perhaps matches TRBD1 (5 bases). The V gene's germline CDR1 is LNHDA and CDR2 SQIVND (reference sequence). The CDR3 consists of 15 residues. The germline V and J ends were trimmed by 3 bases and 3 bases, with 14 bases remaining between them.

In this sample, this clone turned up many times. A much larger clone lies a single base off, so this may be a read error. Other nucleotide sequences in the sample specify the same CDR3. The V gene is TRBV24-1, the J gene TRBJ2-7; tentatively, D is TRBD2 (5 bases). Trimming cost V 4 bases and J 3 bases, with 30 bases left between them. This CDR3 is 20 amino acids long. Germline CDR1 and CDR2: KGHDR and SFDVKD. The CDR3 DNA reads TGTGCCACCAGTGACTTCGGCGGGCAGCCGACGACCACCCGCCACTACGAGCAGTACTTC. Amino acid sequence: CATSDFGGQPTTTRHYEQYF.

This clone was observed at least ten times. The chain is built from TRBV6-5 and TRBJ1-5; maybe TRBD1 (5 bases). The CDR3 covers 14 residues. The V and J ends lost 4 bases and 10 bases respectively, with 17 bases between them. CDR1 and CDR2 (germline): MNHEY, SVGAGI. CDR3 protein: CASSSARGSSPQHF. DNA of the CDR3: TGTGCCAGCAGTTCGGCCCGGGGGAGCAGCCCCCAGCATTTT.

The table lists this clone with many counts. CDR3 in amino acids: CASSLHYNEQFF. Written as DNA, the CDR3 is TGTGCCAGCAGCCTGCATTACAATGAGCAGTTCTTC. The rearrangement joins TRBV5-4 to TRBJ2-1, with D unresolved. Germline V gene lookup returns CDR1 SGHNT and CDR2 YYREEE (reference sequence). Trimming removed 4 bases from V and 4 bases from J, with 6 bases in between. This CDR3 region has 12 residues.

The gene calls are TRBV6-1 and TRBJ2-4; 10 bases fit TRBD1. Germline values: CDR1 MNHNS, CDR2 SASEGT. The junction had 10 bases not matched to a gene; V was cut back by 2 bases and J by 0 bases. The CDR3 totals 19 residues. This CDR3 is CASSEQALGQGLAKNIQYF. For the CDR3, the DNA is TGTGCCAGCAGTGAACAGGCTTTGGGACAGGGGTTAGCCAAAAACATTCAGTACTTC.

At least ten counts were recorded for this clone. The chain recombines TRBV6-1 with TRBJ1-2; D remains ambiguous. The CDR3 length is 14 residues. V lost 2 bases to trimming and J lost 6 bases, with 13 bases between them. Germline CDR1 reads MNHNS; CDR2 reads SASEGT. The CDR3 DNA reads as TGTGCCAGCAGTGAATCTTGGCTCGGGAATGGCTACACCTTC. Residues: CASSESWLGNGYTF.

The chain has TRBV13 and TRBJ1-2, with 9 bases identical to TRBD1. The V segment lost 8 bases and the J segment 4 bases; nucleotides outside the gene matches: 8. The CDR3 is 14 amino acids. The germline V gene encodes CDR1 PRHDT and CDR2 FYEKMQ (reference sequence). DNA for the CDR3: TGTGCCAGCGGCAACATACAGGGGGCCTATGGCTACACCTTC. Encoded protein: CASGNIQGAYGYTF.

The rearrangement uses TRBV6-2 or TRBV6-3 and TRBJ2-5, with D uncertain. This CDR3 is built from 13 residues. V was pared by 5 bases and J by 2 bases, with 9 bases between. In germline, CDR1 is MNHEY, CDR2 SVGEGT. The CDR3 nucleotides read TGTGCCAGCAGTGGCTGGCCTCAAGAGACCCAGTACTTC. It is translated as CASSGWPQETQYF.

J is TRBJ2-1 and V is TRBV9, with 8 nucleotides matching TRBD2. This CDR3 region has 17 residues. V shed 4 bases, J shed 1 base, and the junction held 10 bases outside the gene matches. Looked up from germline, CDR1 is SGDLS and CDR2 is YYNGEE. The CDR3 sequence: CASSCQLAGISYNEQFF. In nucleotides, the CDR3 is TGTGCCAGCAGCTGCCAGCTAGCGGGTATTTCCTACAATGAGCAGTTCTTC.

This clone appeared a few times. J is TRBJ1-1 and V is TRBV27; D remains ambiguous. Trimming pared 6 bases from V and 1 base from J, leaving 9 bases between. The CDR3 is 13 amino acids. Germline CDR1 MNHEY, CDR2 SMNVEV (reference sequence). This chain's CDR3 is CASRIIQNTEAFF. The DNA for the CDR3 is TGTGCCAGCAGGATTATACAGAACACTGAAGCTTTCTTT.

This clone was seen ten or more times. The chain combines TRBV28 with TRBJ2-1, with TRBD1 identical over 8 bases. This CDR3 is 15 amino acids long. The germline V gene encodes CDR1 MDHEN and CDR2 SYDVKM. The J segment lost 2 bases and the V segment lost 4 bases, leaving 4 bases of the junction unmatched. CDR3 nucleotide sequence: TGTGCCAGCAGTTCAGGACAGGGTACCTACAATGAGCAGTTCTTC. This encodes CASSSGQGTYNEQFF.

This clone has ten or more counts. The chain has TRBV5-4 and TRBJ2-7; no definite D call. Germline values: CDR1 SGHNT, CDR2 YYREEE (reference sequence). The CDR3 extends over 15 amino acids. The V end was cut by 3 bases, the J end by 2 bases, with 15 bases between. CDR3: CASSSRGQAPYEQYF. The CDR3 region has the DNA TGTGCCAGCAGCTCCCGTGGGCAGGCTCCCTACGAGCAGTACTTC.

This clone was recorded at least ten times. DNA for the CDR3: TGTGCCAGCAGCTTCCAAGAGACCCAGTACTTC. Its protein product is CASSFQETQYF. V gene TRBV5-6 combines with J gene TRBJ2-5; D is uncertain. V shed 2 bases and J shed 1 base, with 0 bases lying between them. The CDR3 contains 11 residues. Per germline, CDR1 SGHDT and CDR2 YYEEEE.

This clone was found many times. The chain has TRBV5-1 and TRBJ2-3; 7 bases are shared with TRBD2. After removal of 4 bases from V and 6 bases from J, the junction contained 8 bases not matched to a gene. This CDR3 spans 14 amino acids. Germline assignment: CDR1 SGHRS and CDR2 YFSETQ. CDR3 nucleotide sequence: TGCGCCAGCAGCGTGGAGCGGGGTGGGGATACGCAGTATTTT. This gives the protein CASSVERGGDTQYF.

This clone has a count of ten or more. This chain links TRBV7-8 with TRBJ1-1; TRBD1 might be the D (5 bases). The V gene's germline CDR1 is SGHVS and CDR2 FQNEAQ. V was shortened by 3 bases and J by 1 base, with 15 bases between the two germline ends. This CDR3 is 16 amino acids long. CDR3 protein: CASSFTGRISNTEAFF. In nucleotides, the CDR3 is TGTGCCAGCAGCTTCACGGGACGAATCTCGAACACTGAAGCTTTCTTT. Full variable domain (missing parts from reference TRBV7-8 and TRBJ1-1): GAGVSQSPRYKVAKRGQDVALRCDPISGHVSLFWYQQALGQGPEFLTYFQNEAQLDKSGLPSDRFFAERPEGSVSTLKIQRTQQEDSAVYLCASSFTGRISNTEAFFGQGTRLTVV.

This clone has a handful of counts. CDR3 nucleotide sequence: TGTGCCAGCAGCAAAGGGACACCATCTTTCTCTGGCTACACCTTC. Amino acids: CASSKGTPSFSGYTF. V gene TRBV27 combines with J gene TRBJ1-2; D is perhaps TRBD1 (6 bases). Germline CDR1 is MNHEY and CDR2 is SMNVEV (reference sequence). CDR3 size: 15 residues. Trimming took off 6 bases at V and 7 bases at J, with 21 bases between the two ends.

This clone was recorded many times. This may be a read error: a much more frequent sequence differs by one nucleotide. Since no conserved phenylalanine or tryptophan closes the CDR3, a read error is the likely cause. The chain has TRBV6-1 and TRBJ2-3; no definite D call. From germline, CDR1 is MNHNS and CDR2 SASEGT. This CDR3 has 12 residues. V was pared by 5 bases and J by 6 bases, with 9 bases between. The CDR3 protein is CASSSPADTQYL. In DNA form, the CDR3 reads TGTGCCAGCAGTTCTCCAGCGGATACGCAGTATCTT.

Points on this clone: This may be a read error: a much more frequent sequence differs by one nucleotide. This chain's CDR3 is CASSYVNRGTETPEIYEHYF. For the CDR3, the DNA is TGTGCCAGCAGTTACGTCAACCGTGGGACAGAAACTCCGGAGATCTACGAGCATTACTTC. The chain combines TRBV6-2 or TRBV6-3 with TRBJ2-7, with 7 bases matching TRBD1. CDR1 is MNHEY and CDR2 is SVGEGT in the germline V gene. This CDR3 has 20 residues.